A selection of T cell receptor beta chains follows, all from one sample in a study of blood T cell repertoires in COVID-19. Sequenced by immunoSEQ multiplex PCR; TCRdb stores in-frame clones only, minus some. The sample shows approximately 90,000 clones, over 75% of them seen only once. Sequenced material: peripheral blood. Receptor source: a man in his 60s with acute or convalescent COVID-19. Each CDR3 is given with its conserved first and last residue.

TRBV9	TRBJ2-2	CASRISGGDSGELFF
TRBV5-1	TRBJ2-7	CASSVRTGGNEQYF
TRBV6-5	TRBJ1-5	CASRPQGINQPQHF
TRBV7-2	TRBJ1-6	CASSAAGRYNSPLHF
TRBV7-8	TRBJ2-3	CASSLGLAGGPGSDTQYF
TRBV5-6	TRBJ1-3	CASSLGTARNTIYF
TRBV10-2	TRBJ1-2	CASTKQGLGYTF
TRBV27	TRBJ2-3	CASSIGLAGGGDTQYF
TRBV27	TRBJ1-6	CASSPGGQGSSPLHF
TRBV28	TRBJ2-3	CASRALASGGARDTQYF
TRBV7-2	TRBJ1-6	CASSLVANYNSPLHF